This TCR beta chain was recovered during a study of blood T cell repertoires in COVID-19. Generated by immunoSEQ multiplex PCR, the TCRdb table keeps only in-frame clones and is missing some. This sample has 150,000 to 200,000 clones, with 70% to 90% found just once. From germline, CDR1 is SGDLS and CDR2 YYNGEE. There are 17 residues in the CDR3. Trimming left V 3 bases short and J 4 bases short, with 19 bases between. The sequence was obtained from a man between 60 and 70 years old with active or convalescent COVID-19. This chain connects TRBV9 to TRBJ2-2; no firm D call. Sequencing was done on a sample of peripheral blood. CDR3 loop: CASSETLGQSSTGELFF. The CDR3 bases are TGTGCCAGCAGCGAGACCCTTGGGCAGTCTTCCACCGGGGAGCTGTTTTTT.